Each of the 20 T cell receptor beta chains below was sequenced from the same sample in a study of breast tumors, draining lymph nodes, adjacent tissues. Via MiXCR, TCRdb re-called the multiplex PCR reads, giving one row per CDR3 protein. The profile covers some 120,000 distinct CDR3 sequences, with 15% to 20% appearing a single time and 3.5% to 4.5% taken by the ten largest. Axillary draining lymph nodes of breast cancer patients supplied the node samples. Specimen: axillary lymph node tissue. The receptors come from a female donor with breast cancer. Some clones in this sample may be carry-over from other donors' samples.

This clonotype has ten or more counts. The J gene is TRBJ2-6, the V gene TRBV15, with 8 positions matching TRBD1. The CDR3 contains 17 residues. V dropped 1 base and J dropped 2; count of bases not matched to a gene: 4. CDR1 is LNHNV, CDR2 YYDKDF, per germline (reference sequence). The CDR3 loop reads CATSRARTGTGANVLTF. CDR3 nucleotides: TGTGCCACCAGCAGAGCGCGGACAGGGACTGGGGCCAACGTCCTGACTTTC.

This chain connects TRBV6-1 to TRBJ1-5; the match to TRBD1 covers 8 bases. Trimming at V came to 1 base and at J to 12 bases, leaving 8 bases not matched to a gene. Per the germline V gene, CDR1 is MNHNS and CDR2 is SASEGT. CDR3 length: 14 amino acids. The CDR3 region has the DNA TGTGCCAGCAGTGAAGGACAGGGGACCCGGAGCCAGCATTTT. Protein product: CASSEGQGTRSQHF.

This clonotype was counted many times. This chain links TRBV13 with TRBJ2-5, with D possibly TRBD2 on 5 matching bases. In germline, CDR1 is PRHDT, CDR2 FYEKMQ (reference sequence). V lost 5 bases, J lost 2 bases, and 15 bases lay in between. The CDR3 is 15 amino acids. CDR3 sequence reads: CASSPRGRQQETQYF. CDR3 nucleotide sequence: TGTGCCAGCAGCCCACGGGGAAGACAACAAGAGACCCAGTACTTC.

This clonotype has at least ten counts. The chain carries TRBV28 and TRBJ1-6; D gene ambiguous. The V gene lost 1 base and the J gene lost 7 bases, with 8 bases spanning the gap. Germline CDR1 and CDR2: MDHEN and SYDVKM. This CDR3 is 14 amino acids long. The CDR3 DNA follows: TGTGCCAGCAGTTTATCGGTGCTGAATTCACCCCTCCACTTT. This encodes CASSLSVLNSPLHF.

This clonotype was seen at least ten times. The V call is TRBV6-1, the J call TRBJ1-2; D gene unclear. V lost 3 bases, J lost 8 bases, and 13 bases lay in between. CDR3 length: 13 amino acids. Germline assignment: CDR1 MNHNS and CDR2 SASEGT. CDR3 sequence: CASSDVSQGGYTF. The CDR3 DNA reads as TGTGCCAGCAGTGACGTGTCTCAAGGGGGCTACACCTTC.

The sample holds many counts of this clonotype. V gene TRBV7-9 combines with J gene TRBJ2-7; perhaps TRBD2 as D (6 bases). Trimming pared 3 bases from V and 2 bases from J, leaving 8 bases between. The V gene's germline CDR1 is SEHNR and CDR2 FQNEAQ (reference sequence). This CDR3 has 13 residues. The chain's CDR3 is CASSFRGTYEQYF. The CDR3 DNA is TGTGCCAGCAGCTTCCGGGGGACCTACGAGCAGTACTTC.

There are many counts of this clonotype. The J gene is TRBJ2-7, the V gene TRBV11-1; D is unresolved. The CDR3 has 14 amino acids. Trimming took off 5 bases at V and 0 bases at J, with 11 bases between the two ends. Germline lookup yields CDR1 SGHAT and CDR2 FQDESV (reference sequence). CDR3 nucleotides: TGTGCCAGCAGCATAGACAACTTCTCCTACGAGCAGTACTTC. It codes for CASSIDNFSYEQYF.

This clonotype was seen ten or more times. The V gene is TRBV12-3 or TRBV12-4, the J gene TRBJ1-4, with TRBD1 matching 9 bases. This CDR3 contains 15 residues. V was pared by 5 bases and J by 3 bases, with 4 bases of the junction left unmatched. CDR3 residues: CASSTRTGANEKLFF. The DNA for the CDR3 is TGTGCCAGCAGTACCCGGACAGGGGCTAATGAAAAACTGTTTTTT.

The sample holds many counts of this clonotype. CDR3 residues: CAISESRTLAAGELFF. CDR3 DNA: TGTGCCATCAGTGAGTCGAGGACACTAGCGGCCGGGGAGCTGTTTTTT. The chain has TRBV10-3 and TRBJ2-2; TRBD2 aligns across 8 bases. This CDR3 has 16 amino acids. The germline gives CDR1 ENHRY, CDR2 SYGVKD. With 0 bases clipped from V and 6 bases from J, the junction kept 6 bases outside the gene matches.

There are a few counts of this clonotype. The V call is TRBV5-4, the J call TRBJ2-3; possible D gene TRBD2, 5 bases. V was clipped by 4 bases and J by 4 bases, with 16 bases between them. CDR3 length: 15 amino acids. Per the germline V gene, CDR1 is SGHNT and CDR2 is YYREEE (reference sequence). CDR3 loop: CASSAEEWVADTQYF. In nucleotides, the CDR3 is TGTGCCAGCAGCGCGGAGGAGTGGGTGGCAGATACGCAGTATTTT.

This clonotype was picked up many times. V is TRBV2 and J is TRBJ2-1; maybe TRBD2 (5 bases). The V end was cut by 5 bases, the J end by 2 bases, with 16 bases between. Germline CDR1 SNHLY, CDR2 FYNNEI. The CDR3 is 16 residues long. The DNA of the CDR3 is TGTGCCAGCAGTCCCTTGGACTCAATTACCTACAATGAGCAGTTCTTC. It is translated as CASSPLDSITYNEQFF. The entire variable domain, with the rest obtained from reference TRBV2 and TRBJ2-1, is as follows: EPEVTQTPSHQVTQMGQEVILRCVPISNHLYFYWYRQILGQKVEFLVSFYNNEISEKSEIFDDQFSVERPDGSNFTLKIRSTKLEDSAMYFCASSPLDSITYNEQFFGPGTRLTVL.

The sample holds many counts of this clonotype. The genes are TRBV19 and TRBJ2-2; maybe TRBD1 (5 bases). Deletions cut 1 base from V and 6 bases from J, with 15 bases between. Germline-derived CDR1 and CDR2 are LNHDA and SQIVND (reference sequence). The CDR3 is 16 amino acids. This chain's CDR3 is CASSIGSRVYPGELFF. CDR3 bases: TGTGCCAGTAGTATAGGATCCAGGGTCTATCCCGGGGAGCTGTTTTTT.

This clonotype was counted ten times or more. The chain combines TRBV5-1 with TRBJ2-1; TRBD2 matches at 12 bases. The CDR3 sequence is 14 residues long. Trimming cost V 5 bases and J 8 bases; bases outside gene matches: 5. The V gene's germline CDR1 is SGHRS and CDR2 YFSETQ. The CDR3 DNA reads TGCGCCAGCAGTTTGACTAGCGGGAGTGATGAGCAGTTCTTC. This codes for CASSLTSGSDEQFF.

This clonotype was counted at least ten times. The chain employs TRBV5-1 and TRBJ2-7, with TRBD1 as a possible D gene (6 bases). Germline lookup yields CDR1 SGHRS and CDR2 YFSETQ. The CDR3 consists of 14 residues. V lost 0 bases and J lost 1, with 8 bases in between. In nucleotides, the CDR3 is TGCGCCAGCAGCTTGGAGCAGGGGTCCTACGAGCAGTACTTC. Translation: CASSLEQGSYEQYF.

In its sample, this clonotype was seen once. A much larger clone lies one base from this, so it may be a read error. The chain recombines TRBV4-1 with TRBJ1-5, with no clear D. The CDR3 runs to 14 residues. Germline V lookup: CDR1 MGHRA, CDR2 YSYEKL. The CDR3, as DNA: TGCGCCAGCAGTAAGGGAGGGAGCAATCAGCTCCAGCATTTT. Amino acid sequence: CASSKGGSNQLQHF.

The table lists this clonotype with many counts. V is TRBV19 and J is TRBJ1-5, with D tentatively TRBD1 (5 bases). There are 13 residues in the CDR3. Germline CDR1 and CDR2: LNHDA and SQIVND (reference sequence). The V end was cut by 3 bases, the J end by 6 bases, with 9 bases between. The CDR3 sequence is CASSIRVGQPQHF. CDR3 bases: TGTGCCAGTAGTATCAGGGTGGGTCAGCCCCAGCATTTT.

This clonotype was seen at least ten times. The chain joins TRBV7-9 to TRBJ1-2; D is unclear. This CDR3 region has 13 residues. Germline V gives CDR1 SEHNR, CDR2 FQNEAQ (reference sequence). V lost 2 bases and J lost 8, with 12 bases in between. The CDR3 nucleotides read TGTGCCAGCAGCTTACTGGGTACGCAGGGCTACACCTTC. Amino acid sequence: CASSLLGTQGYTF.

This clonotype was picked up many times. CDR3 sequence (DNA): TGTGCCAGCAGATCGGGACTAGCGGGTTTTAGCTCCTACGAGCAGTACTTC. It codes for CASRSGLAGFSSYEQYF. The chain couples TRBV27 to TRBJ2-7, with 12 bases lining up with TRBD2. The CDR3 loop spans 17 amino acids. J was trimmed by 0 bases and V by 6 bases; bases with no gene match: 9. From germline, CDR1 is MNHEY and CDR2 SMNVEV (reference sequence).

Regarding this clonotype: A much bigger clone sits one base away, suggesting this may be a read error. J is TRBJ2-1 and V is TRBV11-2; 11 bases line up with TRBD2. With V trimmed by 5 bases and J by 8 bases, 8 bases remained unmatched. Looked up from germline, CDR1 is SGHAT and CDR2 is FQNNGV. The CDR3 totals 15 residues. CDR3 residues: CASSLSGRAVDEQFF. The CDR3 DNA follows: TGTGCCAGCAGCCTTAGCGGGAGGGCCGTCGATGAGCAGTTCTTC.

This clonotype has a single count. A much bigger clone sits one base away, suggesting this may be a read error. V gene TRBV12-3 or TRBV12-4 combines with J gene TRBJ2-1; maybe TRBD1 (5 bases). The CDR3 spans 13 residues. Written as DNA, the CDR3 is TGTGCCAGCAGATTTGACAGTTACAATGGGCAGTTCTTC. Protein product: CASRFDSYNGQFF.